What follows is one T cell receptor (beta chain) and its context. This clonotype was counted only a few times. The antigen it binds to is not known. Qualities for individual bases were not recorded, and no much larger clone is one base off. This specimen belongs to a study of T cells in Graves' hyperthyroidism and ophthalmopathy (dated by TCRdb to between 2018 and 2021). Regarding the complete study: Peripheral blood was collected at initial diagnosis, before any treatment. A discovery cohort of about 95 patients, 43 with Graves' ophthalmopathy and about 60 with stable Graves' hyperthyroidism, was used to find distinguishing TCR V-J signatures. Prospective prediction of ophthalmopathy was tested in an independent validation cohort of about 19 hyperthyroidism patients and some 17 patients who later progressed to ophthalmopathy. The approximately 90 discovery patients were randomly split 7:3 into training and test sets. Thyroid tissue and blood T-cell repertoires from roughly 6 Graves' hyperthyroidism patients were also compared in the study. Following sampling, methimazole starting at 30 mg daily was given to hyperthyroidism patients, and high-dose intravenous methylprednisolone was given to ophthalmopathy patients. TCR Vbeta CDR3 sequencing of 120 to 150 peripheral blood samples (over 40 ophthalmopathy, about 75 hyperthyroidism and approximately 17 progressor patients) is reported in the paper.

Relative to germline, V is missing 5 bases and J is missing 7 bases, with 9 bases of the junction outside any gene match. The CDR3 spans 15 residues, from the cysteine through the phenylalanine. Just the 45-base CDR3 DNA is kept, in frame starting at base 1. In the germline V gene, CDR1 corresponds to SGHRS and CDR2 to YFSETQ. The paper's findings and limits, for the study overall: No statistical method was used to fix the sample size in advance, and group allocation was not hidden from the investigators. In validation, the model predicted progression to ophthalmopathy with just under 71% sensitivity and about 72% specificity, a median of about 6 months before onset. Most expanded thyroid clonotypes (frequency above 0.001) were also found in blood, which suggests that blood repertoires may mirror thyroid immune responses. In cross-validation, a model built on a 13 V-J signature told ophthalmopathy apart from stable hyperthyroidism with 87.88% sensitivity and roughly 83% specificity, and in testing the same model reached 80%/75%.

Amplification of TCR beta CDR3 regions was carried out from RNA transcripts. For the first round of RT-PCR on the TCR CDR3, the HTBI primer set was used together with the Qiagen OneStep RT-PCR kit. Libraries were constructed in a second round of multiplex PCR, after which size selection and purification were performed. Paired-end sequencing of the libraries was performed with 100 bp reads on an Illumina HiSeq2000. On the study's bioinformatics: SOAPnuke was used to process the raw data, removing reads that contained adapters or uncalled bases, had a mean Phred below 15, or lacked an exact match to the constant primer or identifier. High-quality paired reads were merged using COPE v1.2.5, and each unique nucleotide sequence was defined as a clonotype. MiTCR v1.1 was used to align the clonotypes against IMGT TRBV, TRBD and TRBJ reference segments. The analysis included only V-J combinations with a frequency above 0.0001, which together covered around 99% of the repertoires. The TCS score was defined as the ratio of F50 (clonal expansion) to E x V (chaos), calculated using BLOSUM62-based TCRdist between CDR3 peptides within each V-J. Welch's t-statistics and random forest reduced around 510 V-J features to roughly 13, which were used in a naive Bayes classifier (R e1071). TCRdb reran the public reads through fastp at Q25 and MiXCR, keeping productive beta chains. Duplicate CDR3 protein sequences are folded into a single record with the most common DNA and genes. The V and J calls shown here were made by TCRdb, not taken from the authors' results. The sample profile shows 300,000 to 350,000 distinct CDR3 sequences; roughly 18% of them were found once. Around 47% of the sample rests with the top ten.

Graves' hyperthyroidism was defined as stable when no progression to ophthalmopathy occurred over 18 months of follow-up. Hyperthyroidism patients were newly diagnosed, had a disease duration of under 2 months, and were aged 18 to 65 years. Any patient with an uncontrolled infection, another autoimmune disease, pregnancy or lactation was excluded. Diagnoses relied on clinical symptoms, serum thyroxine and TRAb, thyroid ultrasound and orbital computed tomography. PBMCs were separated from approximately 10 ml of fresh peripheral blood using Ficoll-Paque density gradient centrifugation. Total RNA was extracted with Trizol reagent, and quality was checked on an Agilent 2100 Bioanalyzer.

Sequencing was carried out using blood. The TCR was taken from a woman aged 50 to 60 with Graves' hyperthyroidism. The chain employs TRBV5-1 and TRBJ1-5; 10 bases in between match TRBD1. The CDR3 protein: CASSLTGGIGQPQHF. The nucleotide sequence reads as follows: TGCGCCAGCAGTTTGACAGGGGGCATCGGCCAGCCCCAGCATTTT.